This is a list of T cell receptor beta chains from one sample in a study of T cells in tumors after PD-1 blockade. The repertoire was sequenced with immunoSEQ multiplex PCR; TCRdb's copy has only in-frame clones and lacks some. The sample has roughly 9,300 clones, approximately 70% seen once; the top ten hold under 15%. Sequences were derived from tumor tissue, sampled after anti-PD-1 treatment. The receptor set was obtained from a human donor with basal cell carcinoma. Each CDR3 is given with its conserved first and last residue. A D gene is named only where the DNA matches it firmly. Size values are once, few and many counts, or a class for expanded clones, and some rows have none.

TRBJ1-5 NA NA TRBV6-5 TGTGCCAGCAGTACTGGGGAAGGAAGGCAGCCCCAGCATTTT CASSTGEGRQPQHF
TRBJ2-1 NA TRBD1 TRBV5-6 TGTGCCAGCAGCTTGGGCGACAGGGTTAGCGAGCAGTTCTTC CASSLGDRVSEQFF
TRBJ2-7 medium-sized NA TRBV11-3 TGTGCCAGCAGCAACCCTCACAGACCCGAGCAGTACTTC CASSNPHRPEQYF
TRBJ1-4 few NA TRBV2 TGTGCCAGCGCGGGGCCTGAGGACGAAAAACTGTTTTTT CASAGPEDEKLFF
TRBJ1-6 NA NA TRBV28 TGTGCCAGCAGTTTAGAGAGAGACAGGATTAATTCACCCCTCCACTTT CASSLERDRINSPLHF
TRBJ2-7 NA NA TRBV28 TGTGCCAGCACCCCTAACGACAATTCCTACGAGCAGTACTTC CASTPNDNSYEQYF
TRBJ1-6 few NA TRBV7-9 TGTGCCAGCAGCTTAAAAGCAGGGTGGGCACCCCTCCACTTT CASSLKAGWAPLHF
TRBJ1-1 NA NA TRBV7-9 TGTGCCAGCAGTATAACCCCGGGTGAAGCTTTCTTT CASSITPGEAFF
TRBJ1-4 NA TRBD1 TRBV7-9 TGTGCCAGCAGCTTCACAGGGGGGTTTAATGAAAAACTGTTTTTT CASSFTGGFNEKLFF
TRBJ2-3 few NA TRBV5-1 TGCGCCAGCAGCTTGGAGAGGCCGGGGACAGATACGCAGTATTTT CASSLERPGTDTQYF
TRBJ2-7 NA NA TRBV27 TGTGCCAGCAGCTCAGGAGACGGGGCCTACGAGCAGTACTTC CASSSGDGAYEQYF
TRBJ2-3 NA TRBD2 TRBV29-1 TGCAGCGTTGGGACATTAGCGGGAGTGGCAGATACGCAGTATTTT CSVGTLAGVADTQYF
TRBJ2-7 NA NA TRBV12-3/TRBV12-4 TGTGCCAGCAGTTTCAAGGGAGCCTACGAGCAGTACTTC CASSFKGAYEQYF
TRBJ2-5 NA NA TRBV29-1 TGCAGCGTTTCGGGGGTGGGAGAGACCCAGTACTTC CSVSGVGETQYF
TRBJ2-1 NA NA TRBV7-2 TGTGCCAGCAGCTCTGACAGGTACAATGAGCAGTTCTTC CASSSDRYNEQFF
TRBJ1-1 NA NA TRBV19 TGTGCCAGTAGTCTCGGGAACACTGAAGCTTTCTTT CASSLGNTEAFF
TRBJ2-4 NA NA TRBV5-8 TGTGCCAGCAGCTTGGTGACTCTAGCCAAAAACATTCAGTACTTC CASSLVTLAKNIQYF
TRBJ2-3 NA NA TRBV6-5 TGTGCCAGCAGTTACTCATTGGAGAGCACAGATACGCAGTATTTT CASSYSLESTDTQYF
TRBJ1-1 few NA TRBV24-1 TGTGCCACCAGTGAAAGGCGGGGCACTGAAGCTTTCTTT CATSERRGTEAFF
TRBJ2-1 NA NA TRBV5-1 TGCGCCAGCAGGGTGTCCCACAATGAGCAGTTCTTC CASRVSHNEQFF
TRBJ2-1 once NA TRBV2 TGTGCCAGCAGTTGGCGACAGTCCTCCTACAATGAGCAGTTCTTC CASSWRQSSYNEQFF
TRBJ1-5 NA NA TRBV7-2 TGTGCCAGCAGCGCCCAAGAGGGTGGTCAGCCCCAGCATTTT CASSAQEGGQPQHF
TRBJ1-5 NA NA TRBV7-2 TGTGCCAGCAGCTTAGTATGGGGGGCCAGCAATCAGCCCCAGCATTTT CASSLVWGASNQPQHF
TRBJ1-2 NA TRBD1 TRBV30 TGTGCCTGGAGTTCCCAGGGGGCTTATGGCTACACCTTC CAWSSQGAYGYTF
TRBJ2-7 few NA TRBV7-9 TGTGCCAGCAGCCCCTCCACAGTTAAGACCTACGAGCAGTACTTC CASSPSTVKTYEQYF
TRBJ2-5 NA NA TRBV5-6 TGTGCCAGCAGTTTGAAGGGAATTGGAGAGACCCAGTACTTC CASSLKGIGETQYF
TRBJ2-6 NA NA TRBV27 TGTGCCAGCAGCCCAAGGGTTCCGGTAGACCCTGGGGCCAACGTCCTGACTTTC CASSPRVPVDPGANVLTF
TRBJ2-2 once NA TRBV29-1 TGCAGCGCTGGGGGGATAACCGGGGAGCTGTTTTTT CSAGGITGELFF
TRBJ2-1 hyperexpanded TRBD2 TRBV29-1 TGCAGCGTCGCCGGGACTAGCGTCTACAATGAGCAGTTCTTC CSVAGTSVYNEQFF
TRBJ1-2 NA NA TRBV7-2 TGTGCCAGCAGCCAGGGAACTTCTAACTATGGCTACACCTTC CASSQGTSNYGYTF
TRBJ2-5 NA NA TRBV7-6 TGTGCCAGCAGCTGGGGAGGAGAGACCCAGTACTTC CASSWGGETQYF
TRBJ2-3 few NA TRBV5-1 TGCGCCAGCAGCTTAAGGCAGGGAACAGATACGCAGTATTTT CASSLRQGTDTQYF
TRBJ2-5 NA TRBD1 TRBV30 TGTGCCTGGAGTGTACCGGGACAGTACGGGGCCCAGTACTTC CAWSVPGQYGAQYF
TRBJ2-3 NA TRBD2 TRBV5-6 TGTGCCAGCAGCTCTACGGGAGGCATCAGCACAGATACGCAGTATTTT CASSSTGGISTDTQYF
TRBJ2-3 NA NA TRBV19 TGTGCCAGTAGCTTCACTAGGTTAGACTCAGATACGCAGTATTTT CASSFTRLDSDTQYF
TRBJ2-2 NA TRBD1 TRBV5-1 TGCGCCACCATGGACAGGGTAAACACCGGGGAGCTGTTTTTT CATMDRVNTGELFF